These 24 T cell receptor beta chains originate from one sample sequenced in a study of blood T cell repertoires in COVID-19 (dated by TCRdb to 2020 to 2022). Library method: the immunoSEQ multiplex PCR assay. TCRdb stores this immuneACCESS table with in-frame sequences only. Part of the clones is absent; in the studies checked, under half of the shortfall reflects unresolved V genes, and no reason is known for the rest. The sample includes 90,000 to 120,000 clones, with 84% observed a single time. The ten biggest clones cover around 4.4% of the sample. Material for sequencing was peripheral blood. The receptors originated from a human donor in a cohort sampled during active COVID-19.

V and J are TRBV2 and TRBJ2-3; D might be TRBD2 (6 bases). The CDR3 spans 14 residues. Germline CDR1 reads SNHLY; CDR2 reads FYNNEI. The V and J ends lost 5 bases and 7 bases respectively, with 16 bases between them. The CDR3 nucleotides are TGTGCCAGCAGTCCGGGACTTTCACCGAATACGCAGTATTTT. Protein: CASSPGLSPNTQYF.

The V gene is TRBV5-4, the J gene TRBJ2-1; TRBD2 is a possible D gene (5 bases). V lost 3 bases, J lost 9 bases, and 22 bases lay in between. The germline CDR1 and CDR2 sequences are SGHNT and YYREEE (reference sequence). This CDR3 is 16 amino acids long. CDR3 sequence: CASSSGGAALSSEQFF. In DNA, the CDR3 is TGTGCCAGCAGCTCGGGCGGAGCGGCCCTTTCCAGTGAGCAGTTCTTC.

This rearrangement joins TRBV19 to TRBJ2-3, with 12 bases aligning to TRBD2. CDR1 is LNHDA and CDR2 is SQIVND in the germline V gene (reference sequence). Losses at the gene ends were 5 bases for V and 3 bases for J; bases not matched to a gene: 6. The CDR3 loop spans 16 amino acids. This CDR3 reads CASSHRLAGVTDTQYF. Written as DNA, the CDR3 is TGTGCCAGTAGTCACCGACTAGCGGGAGTAACAGATACGCAGTATTTT.

The gene calls are TRBV28 and TRBJ2-1; 7 bases align to TRBD1. Germline lookup yields CDR1 MDHEN and CDR2 SYDVKM. The V segment lost 6 bases and the J segment 8 bases; nucleotides outside the gene matches: 16. CDR3 length: 16 amino acids. The CDR3 region is CASSPRPLQGFDEQFF. CDR3 nucleotide sequence: TGTGCCAGCAGCCCCCGACCGTTACAGGGGTTCGATGAGCAGTTCTTC.

V usage is TRBV2 and J usage is TRBJ2-3; tentative D call: TRBD2 (6 bases). The V gene lost 7 bases and the J gene lost 7 bases, with 18 bases spanning the gap. Germline V gives CDR1 SNHLY, CDR2 FYNNEI. The CDR3 spans 14 residues. The CDR3 here is CASIWREESNTQYF. CDR3 nucleotides: TGTGCCAGCATCTGGAGGGAGGAATCCAATACGCAGTATTTT.

Only a few counts were recorded for this clone. This chain uses TRBV23-1 with TRBJ1-5; tentative D call: TRBD1 (6 bases). TRBV23-1 is classed as an ORF, of uncertain function. This CDR3 contains 15 residues. The V gene lost 1 base and the J gene lost 0 bases, with 7 bases spanning the gap. The CDR3 reads CASSQWDISNQPQHF. In DNA, the CDR3 is TGCGCCAGCAGTCAATGGGACATTAGCAATCAGCCCCAGCATTTT.

This chain joins TRBV2 and TRBJ1-4, with TRBD1 identical over 8 bases. Germline V gives CDR1 SNHLY, CDR2 FYNNEI. The CDR3 consists of 15 residues. The V and J ends lost 7 bases and 4 bases, in that order; junction bases with no gene match: 8. The CDR3 DNA follows: TGTGCCAGCACCCTACAGGGGGGGGGTAATGAAAAACTGTTTTTT. Translation: CASTLQGGGNEKLFF.

This chain uses TRBV5-1 with TRBJ2-2; TRBD2 matches 7 bases. V shed 4 bases, J shed 2 bases, and the junction held 5 bases outside the gene matches. CDR3 length: 15 residues. The germline CDR1 and CDR2 sequences are SGHRS and YFSETQ. As DNA, the CDR3 is TGCGCCAGCAGCCCGGGGGGTCCCAACACCGGGGAGCTGTTTTTT. Protein sequence: CASSPGGPNTGELFF.

The V and J genes are TRBV7-9 and TRBJ2-3; 9 positions match TRBD2. Germline loops: CDR1 SEHNR, CDR2 FQNEAQ (reference sequence). J gave up 5 bases and V 3 bases, and 6 bases lay outside the gene matches. The CDR3 is 15 residues long. For the CDR3, the DNA is TGTGCCAGCAGCTTGGCGGCTAGCGGGAAAGATACGCAGTATTTT. Its protein product is CASSLAASGKDTQYF.

This rearrangement joins TRBV2 to TRBJ2-3; TRBD2 might be the D (6 bases). Looked up from germline, CDR1 is SNHLY and CDR2 is FYNNEI. Trimming shortened V by 5 bases and J by 1 base, and 13 bases separated the two germline ends. The CDR3 has 15 residues. The CDR3 coding sequence is TGTGCCAGCAGTCCTTACGGGGAGGGCACAGATACGCAGTATTTT. Translation: CASSPYGEGTDTQYF.

This clone was observed a single time. The chain carries TRBV7-3 and TRBJ2-2; a weak D match, TRBD2 (6 bases). The germline V gene has CDR1 SGHTA and CDR2 FQGTGA. The CDR3 runs 15 residues. Trimming pared 1 base from V and 7 bases from J, leaving 13 bases between. Here the CDR3 DNA reads TGTGCCAGCAGCTTAATTGCGGGACGGGACGGGGAGCTGTTTTTT. As protein: CASSLIAGRDGELFF. Full variable domain (rest looked up from reference TRBV7-3 and TRBJ2-2): GAGVSQTPSNKVTEKGKYVELRCDPISGHTALYWYRQSLGQGPEFLIYFQGTGAADDSGLPNDRFFAVRPEGSVSTLKIQRTERGDSAVYLCASSLIAGRDGELFFGEGSRLTVL.

The V gene is TRBV7-3, the J gene TRBJ2-1, with 11 bases aligning to TRBD1. The length of the CDR3 is 15 residues. CDR1 is SGHTA, CDR2 FQGTGA, per germline. Losses at the gene ends were 6 bases for V and 8 bases for J; bases not matched to a gene: 9. The CDR3 sequence: CASRPGQGAWDEQFF. CDR3 nucleotide sequence: TGTGCCAGCAGACCAGGACAGGGGGCATGGGATGAGCAGTTCTTC.

The chain is built from TRBV7-9 and TRBJ2-5; 11 bases are shared with TRBD1. The junction had 4 bases not matched to a gene; V was cut back by 5 bases and J by 5 bases. From germline, CDR1 is SEHNR and CDR2 FQNEAQ (reference sequence). The CDR3 contains 14 residues. CDR3 sequence: CASSHGQGAETQYF. The CDR3 DNA reads TGTGCCAGCAGCCACGGACAGGGGGCCGAGACCCAGTACTTC.

The V call is TRBV6-2 or TRBV6-3, the J call TRBJ1-3, with 9 bases that match TRBD1. The germline gives CDR1 MNHEY, CDR2 SVGEGT. This CDR3 region has 15 residues. The J segment lost 5 bases and the V segment lost 5 bases, leaving 7 bases of the junction unmatched. For the CDR3, the DNA is TGTGCCAGCAGTCCAAGAGGGACAGGGCGAAACACCATATATTTT. Its protein is CASSPRGTGRNTIYF.

The chain carries TRBV7-8 and TRBJ2-3, with a tentative D call TRBD2 (6 bases). V lost 5 bases and J lost 8, with 17 bases in between. The CDR3 has 14 residues. CDR1 is SGHVS and CDR2 is FQNEAQ in the germline V gene. CDR3 in DNA: TGTGCCAGCAGCCTCAGCGGGCTGGGAGCTACGCAGTATTTT. It specifies CASSLSGLGATQYF. The entire variable domain, with the rest obtained from reference TRBV7-8 and TRBJ2-3, is as follows: GAGVSQSPRYKVAKRGQDVALRCDPISGHVSLFWYQQALGQGPEFLTYFQNEAQLDKSGLPSDRFFAERPEGSVSTLKIQRTQQEDSAVYLCASSLSGLGATQYFGPGTRLTVL.

This clone was seen at least ten times. The chain joins TRBV3-1 (or the pseudogene TRBV3-2) to TRBJ2-2, with no clear D. This CDR3 comprises 14 residues. Per germline, CDR1 LGHDT and CDR2 YNNKEL (reference sequence). Trimming took 1 base from V and 1 from J, leaving 4 bases between them. The DNA for the CDR3 is TGTGCCAGCAGCCAAGTTCAGAACACCGGGGAGCTGTTTTTT. Protein: CASSQVQNTGELFF.

This sequence joins TRBV4-3 and TRBJ2-5; 11 bases match TRBD2. The CDR3 sequence is 16 residues long. Germline V gene data show CDR1 as LGHNA and CDR2 as YSLEER. V lost 3 bases, J lost 5 bases, and 8 bases stayed unmatched. The CDR3 coding sequence is TGCGCCAGCAGCCATAGCGGGAGGGCCGGCCAGGAGACCCAGTACTTC. It encodes CASSHSGRAGQETQYF.

This chain uses TRBV9 with TRBJ2-6; D remains unclear. CDR1 is SGDLS, CDR2 YYNGEE, per germline. The CDR3 consists of 18 residues. V was cut by 0 bases and J by 0 bases, with 13 bases left in between. The CDR3 reads CASSVGLRLPSGANVLTF. The CDR3 nucleotides are TGTGCCAGCAGCGTAGGTCTCAGGCTCCCCTCTGGGGCCAACGTCCTGACTTTC. The complete variable domain, with remaining parts taken from reference TRBV9 and TRBJ2-6, reads DSGVTQTPKHLITATGQRVTLRCSPRSGDLSVYWYQQSLDQGLQFLIQYYNGEERAKGNILERFSAQQFPDLHSELNLSSLELGDSALYFCASSVGLRLPSGANVLTFGAGSRLTVL.

The chain has TRBV5-1 and TRBJ1-4; maybe TRBD1 (6 bases). Trimming left V 2 bases short and J 2 bases short, with 10 bases between. CDR3 length: 15 residues. In germline, CDR1 is SGHRS, CDR2 YFSETQ. The CDR3 loop reads CASSLGQGTNEKLFF. CDR3 nucleotide sequence: TGCGCCAGCAGCTTAGGGCAGGGGACTAATGAAAAACTGTTTTTT.

The chain employs TRBV18 and TRBJ2-3; possible D gene TRBD1, 6 bases. CDR1 and CDR2 (germline): KGHSH, LQKENI. Trimming took 5 bases from V and 4 from J, leaving 10 bases between them. The CDR3 totals 13 residues. Here the CDR3 DNA reads TGTGCCAGCTCAAAACAGGGATCAGATACGCAGTATTTT. Translating it yields CASSKQGSDTQYF.

This clone appeared a few times. The genes are TRBV28 and TRBJ1-5; TRBD1 matches 9 bases. V lost 6 bases and J lost 4; bases outside the gene matches: 4. Looked up from germline, CDR1 is MDHEN and CDR2 is SYDVKM. The CDR3 length is 14 residues. CDR3 bases: TGTGCCAGCAGGTTAGGACAGGGGAATCAGCCCCAGCATTTT. Translating gives CASRLGQGNQPQHF.

The gene calls are TRBV12-3 or TRBV12-4 and TRBJ1-1; perhaps TRBD1 as D (5 bases). The CDR3 length is 13 residues. Trimming took 5 bases from V and 4 from J, leaving 11 bases between them. The CDR3 DNA is TGTGCCAGCAGTAGGGGAAGGGGCACTGAAGCTTTCTTT. Translating gives CASSRGRGTEAFF.

CDR3 in amino acids: CASSLGSGSTNEKLFF. The CDR3 nucleotides are TGTGCCAGCAGCTTAGGTTCCGGGTCAACTAATGAAAAACTGTTTTTT. The chain links TRBV7-2 to TRBJ1-4; D is uncertain. V dropped 1 base and J dropped 0 bases, with 9 bases sitting between them. This CDR3 comprises 16 residues. Germline V lookup: CDR1 SGHTA, CDR2 FQGNSA.

This chain uses TRBV20-1 with TRBJ2-7; TRBD2 aligns across 10 bases. Germline V CDR1 and CDR2: DFQATT, SNEGSKA (reference sequence). V dropped 7 bases and J dropped 5; count of bases not matched to a gene: 2. The length of the CDR3 is 11 residues. CDR3 nucleotides: TGCAGTGGCCTAGCGGGAGACGAGCAGTACTTC. It specifies CSGLAGDEQYF.